The sequence of this T cell receptor beta chain was determined in a study of blood T cell repertoires in COVID-19. In the study overall: Collection of acute and convalescent COVID-19 samples took place in the United States, Italy and Spain. The analysed material was cDNA or gDNA that came from T cells, B-cell-depleted T cells, or PBMCs.

The CDR3 covers 15 residues. Germline-derived CDR1 and CDR2 are MNHEY and SVGAGI. The trim removed 1 base at V and 5 bases at J, leaving 5 bases unmatched. Original data processing: Reference gene primers were amplified, and this amplification served to estimate nucleated cell counts. Profiled with immunoSEQ multiplex PCR; TCRdb holds only in-frame clones, not every one. V and J calls and clone size are those listed in that table; D and trimming were worked out from the DNA. In the table there are 150,000 to 200,000 clones, 70% to 90% of which are singletons. The sequenced sample was peripheral blood. The rearrangement links TRBV6-5 to TRBJ1-1; 9 nucleotides line up with TRBD1. The clonotype was recovered from a man between 18 and 29 years old with acute or convalescent COVID-19. The CDR3 coding sequence is TGTGCCAGCAGTTACTTAACCGGGACAGGGACTGAAGCTTTCTTT. Amino acid sequence: CASSYLTGTGTEAFF.